Below are 2 T cell receptor beta chains sequenced from a single sample in a study of blood T cell repertoires in COVID-19. The assay was immunoSEQ multiplex PCR, and TCRdb's table has in-frame clones only and misses some. The profile covers under 150,000 clones, with about 76% appearing a single time and about an eighth taken by the ten largest. The source material was peripheral blood. The receptors stem from an elderly man with acute or convalescent COVID-19.

Only a few counts were recorded for this clone. The V call is TRBV7-8, the J call TRBJ2-1; 8 bases fit TRBD1. CDR3 size: 14 residues. CDR1 is SGHVS, CDR2 FQNEAQ, per germline. V lost 5 bases, J lost 9 bases, and 9 bases stayed unmatched. CDR3 loop: CASSPRQGNGEQFF. Written as DNA, the CDR3 is TGTGCCAGCAGCCCCCGACAGGGGAATGGTGAGCAGTTCTTC.

This clone was found many times. The chain joins TRBV4-3 to TRBJ1-5; D uncertain. V shed 1 base and J shed 11 bases, with 12 bases lying between them. The germline gives CDR1 LGHNA, CDR2 YSLEER. This CDR3 comprises 13 residues. For the CDR3, the DNA is TGCGCCAGCAGCCAAGCGCGGGGTTTAGCCCAGCATTTT. Protein: CASSQARGLAQHF.